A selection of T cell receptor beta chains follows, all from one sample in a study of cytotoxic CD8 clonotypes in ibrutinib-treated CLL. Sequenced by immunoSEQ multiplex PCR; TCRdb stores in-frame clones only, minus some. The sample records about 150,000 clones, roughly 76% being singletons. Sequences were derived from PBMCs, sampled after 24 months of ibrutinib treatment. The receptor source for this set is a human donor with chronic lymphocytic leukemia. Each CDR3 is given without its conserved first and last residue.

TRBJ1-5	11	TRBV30	AWSLTGHQPQH
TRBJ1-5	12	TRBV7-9	ASTRGAGNQPQH
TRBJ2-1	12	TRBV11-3	ASSLGGSGDEQF
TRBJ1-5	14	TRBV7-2	ASSPTGGGLNQPQH
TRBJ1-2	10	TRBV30	AWSVSREGYT
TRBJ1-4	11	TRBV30	AWSVSAIEKLF
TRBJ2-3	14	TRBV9	ASSDRLAAPTDTQY
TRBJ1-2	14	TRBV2	ASSGPAGFVPYGYT
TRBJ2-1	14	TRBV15	ATSDRDRGAYNEQF
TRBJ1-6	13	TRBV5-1	ASSLAGWFYSPLH
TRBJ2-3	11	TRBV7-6	ASSLNWTDTQY
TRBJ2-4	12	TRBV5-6	ASLPGPAKNIQY
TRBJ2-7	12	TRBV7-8	ASSPGTATYEQY
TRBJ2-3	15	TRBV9	ASSVGASGEGTDTQY
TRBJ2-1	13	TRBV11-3	ASSSGLGPFGEQF
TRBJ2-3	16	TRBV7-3	ASSLIGTSGLSTDTQY
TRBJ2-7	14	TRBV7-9	ASSLGSGTISYEQY
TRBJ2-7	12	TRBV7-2	ASSFSQTSYEQY
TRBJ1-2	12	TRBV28	ASSPPRDFAGYT
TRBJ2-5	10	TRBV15	ATSRDSQTQY
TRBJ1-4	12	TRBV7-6	ASSRGTTNEKLF
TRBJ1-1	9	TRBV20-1	SARDLGVAF
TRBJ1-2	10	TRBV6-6	ASSPGSYGYT
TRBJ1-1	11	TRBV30	AWSVGGPTEAF
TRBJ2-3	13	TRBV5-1	ASSLGDSSTDTQY
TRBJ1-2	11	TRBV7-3	ASSPGGKGGYT
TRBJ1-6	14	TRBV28	ASSLGQGGYNSPLH
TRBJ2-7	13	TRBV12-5	ASAHGGQGVGEQY
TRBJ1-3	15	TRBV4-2	ASSQEDSPLSGNTIY
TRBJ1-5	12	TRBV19	ASSVDRAQGPQH
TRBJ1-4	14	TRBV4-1	ASSPPVRDSYEKLF
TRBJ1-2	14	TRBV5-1	ASSLERLGRAYGYT
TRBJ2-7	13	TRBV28	ASAPGGRAAYEQY
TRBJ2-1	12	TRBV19	ASRTSGTSGRGF
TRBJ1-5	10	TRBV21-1	PATGDRQPQH
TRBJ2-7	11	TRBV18	ASSRSGQIEQY
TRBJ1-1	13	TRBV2	ASTPGRVADTEAF
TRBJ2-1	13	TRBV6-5	ASSYGTSAYNEQF
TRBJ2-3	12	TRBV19	ASSQTSSTDTQY
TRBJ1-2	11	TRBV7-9	ASSLLGNYGYT
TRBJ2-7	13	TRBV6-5	ASSYGAESSYEQY
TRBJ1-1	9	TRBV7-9	ASSLWSAAF
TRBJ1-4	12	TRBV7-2	ASSPGSLNEKLF
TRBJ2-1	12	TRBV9	ASSVSPLPHEQF
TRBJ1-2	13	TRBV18	ASSPGGEVPYGYT
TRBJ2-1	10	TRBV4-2	ASSREGVEQF
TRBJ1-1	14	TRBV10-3	AISEPLGQGHTEAF
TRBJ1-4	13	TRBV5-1	ASSLVAGSNEKLF
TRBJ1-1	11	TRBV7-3	ASSSHPSLEAF
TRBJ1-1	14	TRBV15	ATERGRATKNTEAF
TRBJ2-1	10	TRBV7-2	ASSHGYNEQF
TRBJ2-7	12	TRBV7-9	ASSQQVTSYEQY
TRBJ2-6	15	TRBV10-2	ASRGTGAWSGANVLT
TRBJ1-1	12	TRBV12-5	ASGLGGANTEAF
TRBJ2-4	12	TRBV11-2	ASSSRLAKNIQY
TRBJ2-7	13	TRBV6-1	ASSRTGPNSYEQY
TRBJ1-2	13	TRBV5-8	ASSLGARFDYGYT
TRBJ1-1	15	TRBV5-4	ASSLGLGGPSNTEAF
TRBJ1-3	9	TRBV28	ASSLGDTIY